This T cell receptor beta chain was identified in a study of blood T cell repertoires in COVID-19. About the study: Samples taken during acute and convalescent COVID-19 were collected in the United States, Italy and Spain. The cDNA or gDNA used as material had been derived from T cells, B-cell-depleted T cells, or PBMCs.

The assay was immunoSEQ multiplex PCR, and TCRdb's table has in-frame clones only and misses some. The sample has approximately 330,000 clones; more than 75% are singletons. Sequenced sample: peripheral blood. The source is a woman aged 50 to 65 with active or convalescent COVID-19.

CDR3 sequence reads: CASRAEGNTEAFF. In nucleotides, the CDR3 is TGTGCCAGCAGGGCTGAGGGGAACACTGAAGCTTTCTTT. V usage is TRBV6-4 and J usage is TRBJ1-1; D remains unclear. The length of the CDR3 is 13 residues. The V gene's germline CDR1 is MRHNA and CDR2 SNTAGT. V lost 6 bases to trimming and J lost 1 base, with 9 bases between them.